The rows below give T cell receptor beta chains drawn from one sample of a study of CD8 T cells in Susac syndrome. TCRdb recomputed calls from the immunoSEQ multiplex PCR reads with MiXCR, one row per CDR3 protein. The table has some 130,000 distinct CDR3 sequences, about 94% seen once; the top ten hold 0.1% to 0.15%. The sample taken for sequencing was CD4+ T cells from PBMCs. The receptors here all came from a human donor with multiple sclerosis. Both conserved end residues are part of each CDR3.

16	TRBJ2-7	TRBV18	CASSPRGLAGSYEQYF
16	TRBJ2-4	TRBV5-1	CASSLEGQGAPNIQYF
11	TRBJ1-2	TRBV30	CAWKREVGYTF
16	TRBJ2-7	TRBV5-4	CASRDGRGAISTEQYF
15	TRBJ2-1	TRBV6-2/TRBV6-3	CASSYGQEGYNEQFF
16	TRBJ2-2	TRBV7-9	CASSPSRQGGTGELFF
15	TRBJ2-3	TRBV11-1	CASSSGQGMTDTQYF
19	TRBJ2-6	TRBV15	CATSRDKGGQGSGANVLTF
15	TRBJ2-7	TRBV2	CAGGAEAGVGGEQYF
16	TRBJ1-1	TRBV30	CAWRAARGQGWTEAFF
13	TRBJ1-1	TRBV20-1	CSASTGGYTEAFF
16	TRBJ2-1	TRBV12-3/TRBV12-4	CASRLGLAGSYNEQFF
14	TRBJ2-1	TRBV20-1	CSAFGGSGYNEQFF
13	TRBJ2-6	TRBV6-2/TRBV6-3	CASRGSGANVLTF
14	TRBJ1-6	TRBV12-3/TRBV12-4	CASRPGFPNSPLHF
16	TRBJ1-2	TRBV9	CASSVGGTLTSHGYTF
13	TRBJ1-1	TRBV7-9	CASSPGGAAEAFF
15	TRBJ2-2	TRBV2	CASRVAGGFTGELFF
18	TRBJ2-1	TRBV3-1	CASSQGVPGRTSYNEQFF
14	TRBJ1-2	TRBV13	CASSLDPGDDGYTF
16	TRBJ2-7	TRBV4-1	CASSLTRSRENYEQYF
19	TRBJ2-5	TRBV12-3/TRBV12-4	CASSSITRLAGGRQETQYF
14	TRBJ2-5	TRBV14	CASSQAGWAETQYF
13	TRBJ1-1	TRBV6-1	CASSDRQGTEAFF
12	TRBJ1-1	TRBV20-1	CSARNDREWSFF
14	TRBJ1-1	TRBV5-1	CASSGQGMNTEAFF
15	TRBJ2-2	TRBV19	CASYTRTTATGELFF
16	TRBJ1-1	TRBV7-2	CASTTGQGAVGTEAFF
15	TRBJ2-2	TRBV20-1	CSATGTGVITGELFF
13	TRBJ2-1	TRBV14	CASSQDLVQRQFF
13	TRBJ1-1	TRBV4-2	CASSQALPTEAFF
15	TRBJ2-3	TRBV6-6	CASSYRGELTDTQYF
14	TRBJ2-7	TRBV30	CAWSRGQVSYEQYF
15	TRBJ2-2	TRBV11-2	CASTLGDRNTGELFF
10	TRBJ2-1	TRBV20-1	CSAFYNEQFF
14	TRBJ2-5	TRBV11-2	CASSPNRGQETQYF
14	TRBJ2-4	TRBV19	CASSIDGWGDIQYF
14	TRBJ2-5	TRBV7-9	CASSSRQGQETQYF
12	TRBJ2-7	TRBV20-1	CSARTGTYEQYF
18	TRBJ2-5	TRBV6-1	CASSEALRASGSGETQYF
14	TRBJ1-1	TRBV5-1	CASSLDRPGTEAFF
14	TRBJ1-1	TRBV6-2/TRBV6-3	CASREGDVKTEAFF
14	TRBJ1-2	TRBV30	CAWSVGPGWDGYTF
14	TRBJ1-1	TRBV27	CASSFSGVHTEAFF
13	TRBJ1-5	TRBV27	CASRLQFDQPQHF
16	TRBJ1-2	TRBV5-4	CASSLAGSGVAYGYTF
14	TRBJ2-7	TRBV7-2	CASSSAGTLREQYF
15	TRBJ2-5	TRBV5-4	CASSVPGQGQETQYF
14	TRBJ2-5	TRBV5-4	CASSLPNIQETQYF
13	TRBJ2-7	TRBV18	CASSPDTQGEQYF
15	TRBJ1-1	TRBV5-1	CASSLDRGRTTEAFF